One and the same sample provided the 24 T cell receptor beta chains below, sequenced in a study of long-term antiretroviral therapy in people with HIV. They ran version v3.0 of the immunoSEQ assay at survey level. Profiling relied on immunoSEQ multiplex PCR, and the TCRdb table lists in-frame clones only, not all of them. The sample lists some 16,000 clones; around 80% were seen once. The source material was unsorted PBMCs, sampled 2.1 years after starting antiretroviral therapy. Every receptor here comes from a man aged 40-55 years with HIV.

V gene TRBV30 combines with J gene TRBJ1-2; D remains unclear. CDR3 length: 12 amino acids. Germline CDR1 GTSNPN, CDR2 SVGIG (reference sequence). V gave up 7 bases and J gave up 2 bases, with 11 bases separating them. In DNA form, the CDR3 reads TGTGCCTCGGCCGTTTCCAACTATGGCTACACCTTC. Protein sequence: CASAVSNYGYTF.

This chain links TRBV19 with TRBJ1-6; D perhaps matches TRBD1 (6 bases). The germline V gene has CDR1 LNHDA and CDR2 SQIVND (reference sequence). V was pared by 5 bases and J by 7 bases, with 9 bases between. This CDR3 is 13 amino acids long. This CDR3 is CASSVQGNSPLHF. Here the CDR3 DNA reads TGTGCCAGTAGTGTCCAGGGGAATTCACCCCTCCACTTT.

The chain links TRBV10-2 to TRBJ1-2; D is uncertain. Germline V gene lookup returns CDR1 WSHSY and CDR2 SAAADI. The CDR3 extends over 12 amino acids. The V gene lost 2 bases and the J gene lost 6 bases, with 7 bases spanning the gap. DNA for the CDR3: TGCGCCAGCAGTGAGAGGGAGGATGGCTACACCTTC. It specifies CASSEREDGYTF.

The chain employs TRBV6-6 and TRBJ2-1; D gene unclear. This CDR3 region has 12 residues. Trimming took 4 bases from V and 8 from J, leaving 9 bases between them. Germline V gene sequence: CDR1 MNHNY, CDR2 SVGAGI (reference sequence). This chain's CDR3 is CASSSPVDEQFF. The DNA of the CDR3 is TGTGCCAGCAGTTCGCCAGTCGATGAGCAGTTCTTC.

By its share, this clone is medium-sized. The CDR3 nucleotides read TGTGCCAGCAGCTCCCCCCGGGTTTTGGGCACTGAAGCTTTCTTT. The encoded protein is CASSSPRVLGTEAFF. The chain is built from TRBV7-2 and TRBJ1-1; no clear D gene. This CDR3 is 15 amino acids long. The V and J ends lost 4 bases and 4 bases respectively, with 16 bases between them. Germline loops: CDR1 SGHTA, CDR2 FQGNSA.

The CDR3: CASSQDWTGDFYGYTF. CDR3 coding DNA: TGTGCCAGCAGCCAAGATTGGACAGGGGACTTCTATGGCTACACCTTC. The chain carries TRBV14 and TRBJ1-2; 9 bases are shared with TRBD1. The CDR3 has 16 amino acids. The germline V gene encodes CDR1 SGHDN and CDR2 FVKESK. V lost 0 bases, J lost 4 bases, and 6 bases stayed unmatched.

The chain is built from TRBV7-9 and TRBJ2-1; 8 positions match TRBD1. The CDR3 runs to 15 residues. With 7 bases clipped from V and 8 bases from J, the junction kept 13 bases outside the gene matches. Germline V gene sequence: CDR1 SEHNR, CDR2 FQNEAQ (reference sequence). The CDR3: CASIVGQGAFDEQFF. The CDR3 DNA reads as TGTGCCAGCATTGTAGGGCAGGGGGCGTTCGATGAGCAGTTCTTC.

The chain combines TRBV6-6 with TRBJ2-7, with 10 bases that match TRBD1. V gave up 5 bases and J gave up 3 bases; unmatched junction bases: 4. The CDR3 has 14 residues. Germline V gene lookup returns CDR1 MNHNY and CDR2 SVGAGI (reference sequence). CDR3 in amino acids: CASSQRTGGYEQYF. The CDR3 nucleotides are TGTGCCAGCAGTCAAAGGACAGGGGGCTACGAGCAGTACTTC.

V gene TRBV19 combines with J gene TRBJ1-1, with a weak D call TRBD1 (5 bases). This CDR3 is built from 14 residues. Between the trimmed V and J ends, which lost 4 bases and 1 base, there was a span of 10 bases. From germline, CDR1 is LNHDA and CDR2 SQIVND (reference sequence). The CDR3 sequence: CASSTGLENTEAFF. DNA of the CDR3: TGTGCCAGTAGTACAGGGTTAGAGAACACTGAAGCTTTCTTT.

This chain uses TRBV4-2 with TRBJ1-1; 9 bases match TRBD1. The CDR3 sequence is 14 residues long. The J segment lost 3 bases and the V segment lost 4 bases, leaving 3 bases of the junction unmatched. The V gene's germline CDR1 is LGHNA and CDR2 YNFKEQ. The CDR3 nucleotides read TGTGCCAGCAGCCGGGACAGGGAGGACACTGAAGCTTTCTTT. Translating gives CASSRDREDTEAFF.

The chain employs TRBV5-1 and TRBJ2-7; TRBD1 matches 8 bases. This CDR3 region has 16 residues. Germline-derived CDR1 and CDR2 are SGHRS and YFSETQ. J gave up 4 bases and V 0 bases, and 9 bases lay outside the gene matches. The CDR3 is CASSLAPTGAPYEQYF. Here the CDR3 DNA reads TGCGCCAGCAGCTTGGCCCCGACAGGGGCTCCTTACGAGCAGTACTTC.

The rearrangement uses TRBV10-2 and TRBJ1-2; no definite D call. The CDR3 spans 14 residues. CDR1 and CDR2 (germline): WSHSY, SAAADI. The V gene lost 5 bases and the J gene lost 7 bases, with 17 bases spanning the gap. The CDR3 loop reads CASSPRGLRAGYTF. For the CDR3, the DNA is TGCGCCAGCAGTCCACGCGGACTGCGCGCTGGCTACACCTTC.

This clone was seen only once. This chain links TRBV27 with TRBJ1-5; the D is unclear. The CDR3 has 16 residues. Germline V gene lookup returns CDR1 MNHEY and CDR2 SMNVEV (reference sequence). Between the trimmed V and J ends, which lost 0 bases and 0 bases, there was a span of 9 bases. The CDR3 loop reads CASSLSYSYSNQPQHF. The CDR3 nucleotides read TGTGCCAGCAGTTTATCTTACAGCTATAGCAATCAGCCCCAGCATTTT.

The J gene is TRBJ2-3, the V gene TRBV5-1, with a weak D call TRBD1 (6 bases). The CDR3 extends over 14 amino acids. The germline V gene has CDR1 SGHRS and CDR2 YFSETQ. Trimming left V 5 bases short and J 5 bases short, with 15 bases between. In DNA, the CDR3 is TGCGCCAGCAGTATCGCGGCAGGGGAAGATACGCAGTATTTT. Amino acids: CASSIAAGEDTQYF.

The chain joins TRBV7-9 to TRBJ2-5; D not resolved. From germline, CDR1 is SEHNR and CDR2 FQNEAQ (reference sequence). V lost 3 bases, J lost 3 bases, and 11 bases lay in between. CDR3 size: 14 residues. Here the CDR3 reads CASSFGRLEETQYF. The CDR3 bases are TGTGCCAGCAGCTTCGGCAGGTTGGAAGAGACCCAGTACTTC.

This clone rates as hyperexpanded. The V and J genes are TRBV5-6 and TRBJ2-3, with TRBD1 matching 12 bases. The CDR3 contains 16 residues. Germline CDR1 reads SGHDT; CDR2 reads YYEEEE. Germline trimming cut 3 bases from V and 4 bases from J; bases unmatched to any gene: 6. CDR3 region: CASSWGQGALADTQYF. CDR3 nucleotides: TGTGCCAGCAGCTGGGGACAGGGGGCGCTGGCAGATACGCAGTATTTT.

This chain connects TRBV7-9 to TRBJ2-1; D is ambiguous. V lost 5 bases, J lost 0 bases, and 11 bases lay in between. The CDR3 sequence is 15 residues long. Germline lookup yields CDR1 SEHNR and CDR2 FQNEAQ (reference sequence). The CDR3 spells CASSKTLSSYNEQFF. The CDR3 region has the DNA TGTGCCAGCAGCAAAACCCTAAGCTCCTACAATGAGCAGTTCTTC.

V and J are TRBV19 and TRBJ1-1, with D uncertain. Germline assignment: CDR1 LNHDA and CDR2 SQIVND (reference sequence). The CDR3 is 14 amino acids. Trimming took off 3 bases at V and 1 base at J, with 9 bases between the two ends. In nucleotides, the CDR3 is TGTGCCAGTAGTATCGGAGCGGGGAACACTGAAGCTTTCTTT. It is translated as CASSIGAGNTEAFF. Combining the CDR3 with reference TRBV19 and TRBJ1-1 gives the whole variable domain DGGITQSPKYLFRKEGQNVTLSCEQNLNHDAMYWYRQDPGQGLRLIYYSQIVNDFQKGDIAEGYSVSREKKESFPLTVTSAQKNPTAFYLCASSIGAGNTEAFFGQGTRLTVV.

V usage is TRBV9 and J usage is TRBJ2-2, with TRBD2 matching over 10 bases. Trimming took 1 base from V and 0 from J; bases not matched to a gene: 3. Germline CDR1 is SGDLS and CDR2 is YYNGEE. CDR3 length: 17 amino acids. The chain's CDR3 is CASSVISGGANTGELFF. In DNA, the CDR3 is TGTGCCAGCAGCGTAATAAGCGGGGGGGCGAACACCGGGGAGCTGTTTTTT. The complete variable domain, with remaining parts taken from reference TRBV9 and TRBJ2-2, reads DSGVTQTPKHLITATGQRVTLRCSPRSGDLSVYWYQQSLDQGLQFLIQYYNGEERAKGNILERFSAQQFPDLHSELNLSSLELGDSALYFCASSVISGGANTGELFFGEGSRLTVL.

The chain carries TRBV5-4 and TRBJ1-2; 10 bases are shared with TRBD1. This CDR3 has 13 residues. The V and J ends lost 3 bases and 7 bases, in that order; junction bases with no gene match: 3. The V gene's germline CDR1 is SGHNT and CDR2 YYREEE (reference sequence). The CDR3 loop reads CASSSGTGAGYTF. CDR3 coding DNA: TGTGCCAGCAGCTCAGGGACAGGGGCTGGCTACACCTTC.

The chain uses TRBV4-1 and TRBJ2-5, with 14 bases lining up with TRBD2. V lost 3 bases to trimming and J lost 7 bases; unmatched junction nucleotides: 10. Per germline, CDR1 MGHRA and CDR2 YSYEKL. The CDR3 totals 17 residues. The CDR3 region is CASSHVGTSGGGGTQYF. As DNA, the CDR3 is TGCGCCAGCAGCCACGTAGGGACTAGCGGGGGTGGAGGGACCCAGTACTTC.

This clone was seen a single time. This CDR3 reads CATSRAGWSYNEQFF. CDR3 nucleotides: TGTGCCACCAGCAGAGCGGGGTGGTCCTACAATGAGCAGTTCTTC. This chain uses TRBV15 with TRBJ2-1, with D possibly matching TRBD2 (5 bases). This CDR3 has 15 residues. Germline assignment: CDR1 LNHNV and CDR2 YYDKDF (reference sequence). Trimming left V 1 base short and J 1 base short, with 8 bases between. The full variable domain, in which reference TRBV15 and TRBJ2-1 provide the parts outside the CDR3, is DAMVIQNPRYQVTQFGKPVTLSCSQTLNHNVMYWYQQKSSQAPKLLFHYYDKDFNNEADTPDNFQSRRPNTSFCFLDIRSPGLGDTAMYLCATSRAGWSYNEQFFGPGTRLTVL.

This rearrangement joins TRBV10-3 to TRBJ2-7, with 9 bases that match TRBD1. The CDR3 length is 16 residues. The V gene's germline CDR1 is ENHRY and CDR2 SYGVKD. V shed 4 bases, J shed 2 bases, and the junction held 9 bases outside the gene matches. CDR3 amino acids: CAISGEWDRVAYEQYF. The CDR3 DNA reads as TGTGCCATCAGTGGAGAATGGGACAGGGTAGCCTACGAGCAGTACTTC.

In its sample, this clone was seen a few times. This chain links TRBV9 with TRBJ1-1; D gene ambiguous. CDR3 length equals 14 residues. Germline V gene sequence: CDR1 SGDLS, CDR2 YYNGEE. Trimming took off 3 bases at V and 3 bases at J, with 12 bases between the two ends. The CDR3: CASSDNGLDTEAFF. In nucleotides, the CDR3 is TGTGCCAGCAGCGATAATGGATTGGACACTGAAGCTTTCTTT.